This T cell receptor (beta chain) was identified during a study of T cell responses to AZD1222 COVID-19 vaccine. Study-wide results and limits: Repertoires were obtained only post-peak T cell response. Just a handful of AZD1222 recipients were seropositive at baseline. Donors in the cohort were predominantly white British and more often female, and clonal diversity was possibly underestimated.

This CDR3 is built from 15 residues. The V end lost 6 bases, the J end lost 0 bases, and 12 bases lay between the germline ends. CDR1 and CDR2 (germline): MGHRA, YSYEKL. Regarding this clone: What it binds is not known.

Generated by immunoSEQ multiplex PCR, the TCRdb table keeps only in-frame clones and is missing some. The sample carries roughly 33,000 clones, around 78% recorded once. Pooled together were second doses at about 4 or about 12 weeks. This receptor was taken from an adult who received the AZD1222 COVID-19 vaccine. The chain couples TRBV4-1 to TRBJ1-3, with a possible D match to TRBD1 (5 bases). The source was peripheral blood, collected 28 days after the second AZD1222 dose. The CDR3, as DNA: TGCGCCAGCAGGGTGGGACCGCTCTCTGGAAACACCATATATTTT. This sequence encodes CASRVGPLSGNTIYF.